The present T cell receptor (beta chain) was sequenced within a study of T cell responses to AZD1222 COVID-19 vaccine. The study's findings and limits: Elevations in Spike-specific TCR breadth and depth followed administration of two AZD1222 doses. The repertoires were collected only after the peak T cell response. The number of AZD1222 recipients seropositive at baseline was only five or six.

The repertoire was sequenced with immunoSEQ multiplex PCR; TCRdb's copy has only in-frame clones and lacks some. This sample has roughly 140,000 clones, with under 95% found just once. About this clone: Its antigen remains unidentified.

From germline, CDR1 is SGHAT and CDR2 FQNNGV. This CDR3 spans 14 amino acids. The J segment lost 5 bases and the V segment lost 3 bases, leaving 4 bases of the junction unmatched. The receptor's source is an adult in good health. Sequenced here: peripheral blood, sampled on day 0 of AZD1222 vaccination. The chain employs TRBV11-2 and TRBJ2-1; 7 bases are shared with TRBD2. The CDR3 region has the DNA TGTGCCAGCAGCTTTTCTAGCGGAGACAATGAGCAGTTCTTC. Amino acid sequence: CASSFSSGDNEQFF.